A single sample is the source of the 25 T cell receptor beta chains below, sequenced in a study of post-analysis software for immune sequencing data. Overall study findings and caveats: Patients showed TRBV5-6, TRBV5-1 and TRBV20-1 among five TRBV segments more frequent than in controls.

cDNA libraries for TCR beta contained unique molecular identifiers. TCRdb reprocessed the PCR reads via MiXCR and lists one record per CDR3 protein. The repertoire holds around 770,000 distinct CDR3 sequences, with about 43% as singletons. Antigens for these TCRs are unknown. The specimen sequenced was blood. These receptors all stem from a girl aged 10 to 17 with multiple sclerosis.

The CDR3 loop is CATSDWAGTLTDTQYF. Written as DNA, the CDR3 is TGTGCCACCAGTGATTGGGCAGGTACGCTCACAGATACGCAGTATTTT. The J gene is TRBJ2-3, the V gene TRBV24-1; D not resolved. V dropped 2 bases and J dropped 2 bases, with 13 bases sitting between them. Germline V CDR1 and CDR2: KGHDR, SFDVKD. The CDR3 runs to 16 residues.

Only a few counts were recorded for this clonotype. The chain's CDR3 is CASSLGTVPSYEQYF. For the CDR3, the DNA is TGTGCCAGCAGCTTGGGAACAGTCCCCTCCTACGAGCAGTACTTC. V is TRBV5-6 and J is TRBJ2-7; unclear D gene. The CDR3 has 15 amino acids. The V end lost 0 bases, the J end lost 0 bases, and 10 bases lay between the germline ends. The germline V gene encodes CDR1 SGHDT and CDR2 YYEEEE.

This clonotype showed up just a few times. The chain recombines TRBV20-1 with TRBJ1-6; D gene ambiguous. Germline assignment: CDR1 DFQATT and CDR2 SNEGSKA (reference sequence). Deletions cut 6 bases from V and 0 bases from J, with 12 bases between. There are 15 residues in the CDR3. This chain's CDR3 is CSASRESSYNSPLHF. CDR3 bases: TGCAGTGCCTCGAGAGAGAGCTCCTATAATTCACCCCTCCACTTT.

On this clonotype itself: A junction end diverges from the germline sequence, so it may reflect a read error. J is TRBJ2-1 and V is TRBV7-3; TRBD1 matches at 8 bases. The germline gives CDR1 SGHTA, CDR2 FQGTGA. The CDR3 length is 15 residues. The CDR3 nucleotides are TGTACCAGCAGCGGACAGGGAAGCTCCTACAATGAGCAGTTCTTC. It yields the protein CTSSGQGSSYNEQFF.

The chain employs TRBV6-1 and TRBJ2-7, with D perhaps TRBD2 (5 bases). CDR3 length equals 13 residues. Germline CDR1 and CDR2: MNHNS and SASEGT. The ends were cut back, 6 bases at V and 1 base at J, with 10 bases in the middle. This CDR3 is CASSDTRSYEQYF. The CDR3 nucleotides are TGTGCCAGCAGCGATACTAGGTCCTACGAGCAGTACTTC.

The J gene is TRBJ2-5, the V gene TRBV4-2; 9 bases agree with TRBD1. The CDR3 extends over 16 amino acids. V shed 4 bases, J shed 4 bases, and the junction held 10 bases outside the gene matches. Germline V CDR1 and CDR2: LGHNA, YNFKEQ. The chain's CDR3 is CASSLPGTGLGETQYF. CDR3 DNA: TGTGCCAGCAGCCTACCTGGGACAGGGTTAGGAGAGACCCAGTACTTC.

This clonotype was seen just once. This chain links TRBV9 with TRBJ1-3; D is possibly TRBD1 (5 bases). Per germline, CDR1 SGDLS and CDR2 YYNGEE. There are 16 residues in the CDR3. Trimming pared 0 bases from V and 0 bases from J, leaving 10 bases between. The chain's CDR3 is CASSVGDLLSGNTIYF. CDR3 nucleotide sequence: TGTGCCAGCAGCGTAGGGGACCTTCTCTCTGGAAACACCATATATTTT. Complete variable domain (other parts from reference TRBV9 and TRBJ1-3): DSGVTQTPKHLITATGQRVTLRCSPRSGDLSVYWYQQSLDQGLQFLIQYYNGEERAKGNILERFSAQQFPDLHSELNLSSLELGDSALYFCASSVGDLLSGNTIYFGEGSWLTVV.

The chain is built from TRBV12-3 or TRBV12-4 and TRBJ1-5; 11 bases align to TRBD1. This CDR3 has 15 residues. V dropped 5 bases and J dropped 7; count of bases not matched to a gene: 7. CDR3: CASSPVGQGDQPQHF. Written as DNA, the CDR3 is TGTGCCAGCAGTCCAGTGGGACAGGGGGACCAGCCCCAGCATTTT.

The V and J genes are TRBV27 and TRBJ1-4; no firm D call. The germline V gene has CDR1 MNHEY and CDR2 SMNVEV (reference sequence). Trimming removed 7 bases from V and 8 bases from J, with 17 bases in between. The CDR3 length is 14 residues. This CDR3 is CASTPAGSLEKLFF. The CDR3, as DNA: TGTGCCAGCACTCCGGCAGGTTCTTTGGAAAAACTGTTTTTT.

The V call is TRBV6-2 or TRBV6-3, the J call TRBJ2-7, with 7 positions matching TRBD2. This CDR3 has 18 residues. Looked up from germline, CDR1 is MNHEY and CDR2 is SVGEGT. With 2 bases clipped from V and 3 bases from J, the junction kept 16 bases outside the gene matches. In DNA, the CDR3 is TGTGCCAGCAGTTACGGGATGGGAGCGGGGCCCGCGAACTACGAGCAGTACTTC. It specifies CASSYGMGAGPANYEQYF.

This clonotype was seen at least ten times. The chain couples TRBV12-3 or TRBV12-4 to TRBJ1-5; 8 bases are shared with TRBD1. V was clipped by 6 bases and J by 7 bases; unmatched bases: 8. CDR3 size: 14 residues. The CDR3 nucleotides are TGTGCCAGCAGCCCGACAGGGGCCGGGCAGCCCCAGCATTTT. This codes for CASSPTGAGQPQHF.

This clonotype was found a few times. The chain joins TRBV9 to TRBJ2-1; D uncertain. This CDR3 is 16 amino acids long. The V gene's germline CDR1 is SGDLS and CDR2 YYNGEE. Trimming left V 0 bases short and J 4 bases short, with 14 bases between. The CDR3 DNA is TGTGCCAGCAGCGTAGGTCCGTCCCTAAAGTACAATGAGCAGTTCTTC. This translates into CASSVGPSLKYNEQFF.

This chain connects TRBV10-3 to TRBJ2-1; TRBD1 aligns across 7 bases. The CDR3 runs to 19 residues. Trimming took 4 bases from V and 7 from J; bases not matched to a gene: 22. Germline V gene sequence: CDR1 ENHRY, CDR2 SYGVKD. The DNA of the CDR3 is TGTGCCATCAGTGTAATAGGGGGCGAGTCCCCCCCCTATACAAATGAGCAGTTCTTC. Its translation is CAISVIGGESPPYTNEQFF.

This clonotype was seen only a few times. The chain is built from TRBV7-9 and TRBJ2-3, with 9 positions matching TRBD2. J lost 6 bases, V lost 6 bases, and 7 bases had no gene match. The CDR3 covers 14 residues. Per germline, CDR1 SEHNR and CDR2 FQNEAQ (reference sequence). The CDR3 reads CASSLGTSSDTQYF. The DNA for the CDR3 is TGTGCCAGCAGTTTGGGGACTAGCTCGGATACGCAGTATTTT.

This clonotype appeared a few times. The gene calls are TRBV5-6 and TRBJ2-4, with D perhaps matching TRBD1 (5 bases). This CDR3 comprises 16 residues. Trimming cost V 0 bases and J 3 bases, with 13 bases left between them. Per the germline V gene, CDR1 is SGHDT and CDR2 is YYEEEE. The CDR3 sequence is CASSLAGDRHKNIQYF. CDR3 bases: TGTGCCAGCAGCTTGGCCGGCGACAGACACAAAAACATTCAGTACTTC.

The chain couples TRBV28 to TRBJ1-1; D is perhaps TRBD1 (6 bases). This CDR3 contains 14 residues. Germline lookup yields CDR1 MDHEN and CDR2 SYDVKM. The V end was cut by 6 bases, the J end by 1 base, with 12 bases between. CDR3 DNA: TGTGCCAGCAGACAGGGTCTTCGGAACACTGAAGCTTTCTTT. It specifies CASRQGLRNTEAFF.

The chain has TRBV4-2 and TRBJ1-5; no clear D gene. CDR3 length: 17 amino acids. Germline V CDR1 and CDR2: LGHNA, YNFKEQ. With 1 base removed from V and 2 bases from J, the gap between germline ends came to 15 bases. The CDR3, as DNA: TGTGCCAGCAGCCAAGGAGTGGCAGGCACCGGCAATCAGCCCCAGCATTTT. This encodes CASSQGVAGTGNQPQHF.

This clonotype was observed a single time. The rearrangement joins TRBV5-1 to TRBJ2-4, with 8 bases fitting TRBD1. Gene TRBJ2-7 matches the end of the DNA better, so the J call may be wrong. Germline CDR1 reads SGHRS; CDR2 reads YFSETQ. This CDR3 contains 14 residues. In nucleotides, the CDR3 is TGCGCCAGCAGTCCCAGGACAGGGCGCCACGAGCAGTACTTC. It translates to CASSPRTGRHEQYF.

This clonotype came up a few times. V usage is TRBV12-3 or TRBV12-4 and J usage is TRBJ1-2; a possible D gene is TRBD1 (6 bases). With 6 bases removed from V and 7 bases from J, the gap between germline ends came to 15 bases. The CDR3 is made up of 13 amino acids. The CDR3 region is CASSTPGEGGYTF. CDR3 nucleotide sequence: TGTGCCAGCAGCACACCAGGGGAGGGTGGCTACACCTTC.

This clonotype was observed a handful of times. V usage is TRBV6-1 and J usage is TRBJ1-5; no reliable D call. V lost 2 bases and J 7 bases, leaving 12 bases between the germline ends. The CDR3 has 14 residues. Germline V gives CDR1 MNHNS, CDR2 SASEGT. This chain's CDR3 is CASSELGAWQPQHF. CDR3 in DNA: TGTGCCAGCAGTGAACTTGGTGCATGGCAGCCCCAGCATTTT.

The rearrangement uses TRBV28 and TRBJ2-5, with a possible D match to TRBD2 (5 bases). V dropped 8 bases and J dropped 2 bases, with 15 bases sitting between them. In germline, CDR1 is MDHEN, CDR2 SYDVKM. The CDR3 sequence is 14 residues long. CDR3 in DNA: TGTGCCAGCGGTGGAGGTCTTAGGCAAGAGACCCAGTACTTC. Translated: CASGGGLRQETQYF.

This chain joins TRBV12-3 or TRBV12-4 and TRBJ1-2; a possible D gene is TRBD1 (5 bases). The CDR3 spans 13 residues. V gave up 1 base and J gave up 7 bases, with 10 bases separating them. In DNA form, the CDR3 reads TGTGCCAGCAGTTTAGGGGGCGGGGGTGGCTACACCTTC. Residues: CASSLGGGGGYTF.

V and J are TRBV12-3 or TRBV12-4 and TRBJ1-6; D is possibly TRBD1 (6 bases). CDR3 size: 17 residues. Trimming removed 6 bases at V and 9 bases at J, with 24 bases between. This chain's CDR3 is CASRHNRVLRGISPLHF. CDR3 sequence (DNA): TGTGCCAGCAGGCACAACAGGGTCCTACGGGGTATTTCACCCCTCCACTTT.

This chain joins TRBV6-4 and TRBJ2-5; the D call may be TRBD1 or TRBD2 (7 bases each). The CDR3 totals 16 residues. Germline V lookup: CDR1 MRHNA, CDR2 SNTAGT. V was clipped by 2 bases and J by 11 bases, with 24 bases between them. The CDR3 DNA reads as TGTGCCAGCAGTGACCTGCCAGGGGGGGGCCCCAATGAGCAGTACTTC. Translation gives CASSDLPGGGPNEQYF.

Only a few counts were recorded for this clonotype. The chain has TRBV4-2 and TRBJ1-1; 8 positions agree with TRBD1. With V trimmed by 6 bases and J by 6 bases, 6 bases remained unmatched. This CDR3 region has 13 residues. Germline V lookup: CDR1 LGHNA, CDR2 YNFKEQ. The CDR3 DNA follows: TGTGCCAGCAGGGACGCAGGGGGCTCTGAAGCTTTCTTT. It encodes CASRDAGGSEAFF.